This T cell receptor beta chain appears in the sequencing data of a study of regulatory T cells in long-lasting Graves disease. General observations from the study: Relative to newly diagnosed Graves' patients, persistent ones had lower TCR diversity. No thyroid tissue was studied; the work used peripheral blood only.

This clonotype came up many times. Its antigen is not known. Described time point: persistent/refractory GD, antithyroid drugs over 5 years with positive TRAb. Extracted PBMC RNA gave rise to the TCR library. Each of the patients was recruited from an endocrinology department situated in Xi'an, China. In building TCR beta libraries, iRepertoire HTBI primers were used together with Arm-PCR of CDR3 regions. As handled by the study authors: Identification across samples found 62 TRBV and 15 or so TRBJ segments. From the multiplex PCR reads, TCRdb called clonotypes with MiXCR, one entry per CDR3 protein. The V and J calls, along with clone size, are taken from TCRdb and not from the paper's own processing. The sample yields roughly 400,000 distinct CDR3 sequences, around 23% seen once. The origin of this receptor is a female donor with Graves disease. Sequenced here: peripheral blood mononuclear cells (PBMCs), sampled when the disease was refractory, from a patient treated with antithyroid drugs.

CDR3 nucleotides: TGTGCCAGCAGTGACCTTCAACGGTTTTCCAATCAGCCCCAGCATTTT. Its protein is CASSDLQRFSNQPQHF. The chain recombines TRBV2 with TRBJ1-5; D is undetermined. V was shortened by 3 bases and J by 3 bases, with 15 bases between the two germline ends. Per germline, CDR1 SNHLY and CDR2 FYNNEI. The CDR3 runs to 16 residues.